Listed here are 24 T cell receptor beta chains from one sample, sequenced in a study of T cells expressing NK-cell markers. Each CDR3 protein gets one entry in TCRdb, which reprocessed the 5' RACE reads and gives no DNA. The repertoire shows some 300,000 distinct CDR3 sequences; the top ten hold approximately 0.39%. The sequenced material came from blood T cells: a sorted CD56 or NKG2C T cell subset, CD4+ or CD8+ T cells, or bulk PBMC T cells (not recorded which). These receptors were obtained from a man aged 18 to 35 in good health.

V usage is TRBV19 and J usage is TRBJ1-5; TCRdb selects TRBD1, and the lack of DNA leaves this call unchecked. The CDR3 extends over 13 amino acids. Germline-derived CDR1 and CDR2 are LNHDA and SQIVND (reference sequence). The CDR3 sequence is CASGQGTAQPQHF.

The rearrangement uses TRBV29-1 and TRBJ2-3; TCRdb picks TRBD1, but there is no DNA to check that call. Germline CDR1 and CDR2: SQVTM and ANQGSEA. The CDR3 runs 14 residues. This CDR3 reads CSDRGLRGTDTQYF.

This CDR3 reads CSAISGGSYNEQFF. The rearrangement joins TRBV20-1 to TRBJ2-1; TCRdb designates TRBD2, a call that cannot be tested without DNA. The CDR3 is 14 amino acids. The germline V gene encodes CDR1 DFQATT and CDR2 SNEGSKA (reference sequence).

The J gene is TRBJ2-6, the V gene TRBV12-3 or TRBV12-4; the TCRdb D gene call, TRBD1, has no DNA to confirm it. The CDR3 spans 19 residues. Here the CDR3 reads CASSSLIGTGGFGANVLTF.

V and J are TRBV20-1 and TRBJ2-3. In germline, CDR1 is DFQATT, CDR2 SNEGSKA (reference sequence). The CDR3 consists of 11 residues. CDR3 in amino acids: CSARAAEAQYF.

This chain links TRBV6-1 with TRBJ1-5. Germline CDR1 is MNHNS and CDR2 is SASEGT. The CDR3 totals 12 residues. The CDR3: CASSGANQPQHF.

V and J are TRBV20-1 and TRBJ2-1; TCRdb outputs TRBD2, but without DNA this stays unchecked. The CDR3 runs to 17 residues. Per germline, CDR1 DFQATT and CDR2 SNEGSKA (reference sequence). The CDR3 here is CSASSFGTSGPYNEQFF.

J is TRBJ2-3 and V is TRBV29-1; checking the TCRdb D call of TRBD2 is not possible without DNA. The CDR3 loop spans 13 amino acids. Germline CDR1 is SQVTM and CDR2 is ANQGSEA. This CDR3 reads CSVSGTLTDTQYF.

The chain is built from TRBV6-6 and TRBJ2-3. Per the germline V gene, CDR1 is MNHNY and CDR2 is SVGAGI (reference sequence). This CDR3 spans 12 amino acids. CDR3 residues: CASSYLRDTQYF.

The chain joins TRBV12-3 or TRBV12-4 to TRBJ1-1; TCRdb outputs TRBD1, but without DNA this stays unchecked. The CDR3 covers 15 residues. CDR3: CASSRRQGVNTEAFF.

This chain links TRBV11-2 with TRBJ2-5; the D call of TRBD1 rests on TCRdb alone, since no DNA is present to check it. Germline V gives CDR1 SGHAT, CDR2 FQNNGV. This CDR3 is built from 15 residues. CDR3 amino acids: CASSLDRGQQETQYF. The full variable domain, with the rest looked up from reference TRBV11-2 and TRBJ2-5, is EAGVAQSPRYKIIEKRQSVAFWCNPISGHATLYWYQQILGQGPKLLIQFQNNGVVDDSQLPKDRFSAERLKGVDSTLKIQPAKLEDSAVYLCASSLDRGQQETQYFGPGTRLLVL.

This chain joins TRBV5-1 and TRBJ2-7; TCRdb lists TRBD1, though no DNA is available to test this call. The germline V gene encodes CDR1 SGHRS and CDR2 YFSETQ. The CDR3 has 14 amino acids. The CDR3 sequence is CASSLDGHIGEQYF.

The rearrangement joins TRBV29-1 to TRBJ2-5. CDR1 is SQVTM and CDR2 is ANQGSEA in the germline V gene. This CDR3 contains 13 residues. CDR3: CSVKMGIQETQYF.

The J gene is TRBJ1-4, the V gene TRBV12-3 or TRBV12-4. There are 13 residues in the CDR3. The CDR3 loop reads CASSLNQLEKLFF.

The chain couples TRBV7-2 to TRBJ2-1. CDR3 length: 15 amino acids. Germline CDR1 reads SGHTA; CDR2 reads FQGNSA. CDR3 amino acids: CASSFSQPTYNEQFF. The complete variable domain, with remaining parts taken from reference TRBV7-2 and TRBJ2-1, reads GAGVSQSPSNKVTEKGKDVELRCDPISGHTALYWYRQSLGQGLEFLIYFQGNSAPDKSGLPSDRFSAERTGGSVSTLTIQRTQQEDSAVYLCASSFSQPTYNEQFFGPGTRLTVL.

V gene TRBV20-1 combines with J gene TRBJ1-1; TCRdb lists TRBD1, though no DNA is available to test this call. The CDR3 has 14 amino acids. In germline, CDR1 is DFQATT, CDR2 SNEGSKA (reference sequence). The CDR3 loop reads CSARPPSTGGEAFF.

V and J are TRBV10-3 and TRBJ2-1; TCRdb indicates TRBD2, and absent DNA this call remains unverified. The length of the CDR3 is 16 residues. Germline CDR1 ENHRY, CDR2 SYGVKD. CDR3 sequence: CAISELLASGANEQFF.

The chain uses TRBV10-1 and TRBJ2-2; lacking DNA, the TRBD1 call made by TCRdb goes unchecked. Germline lookup yields CDR1 WNHNN and CDR2 SYGVQD (reference sequence). The CDR3 consists of 13 residues. The CDR3 sequence is CASSTGITGELFF.

This chain connects TRBV12-3 or TRBV12-4 to TRBJ1-5; the TRBD1 assignment by TCRdb is unverifiable without DNA. This CDR3 contains 13 residues. CDR3 in amino acids: CASSDRDNQPQHF.

The CDR3 is CASTDQGGGIETQYF. The chain has TRBV5-1 and TRBJ2-5; the TRBD1 assignment by TCRdb is unverifiable without DNA. The CDR3 covers 15 residues. From germline, CDR1 is SGHRS and CDR2 YFSETQ.

The chain employs TRBV11-2 and TRBJ2-2; there is no DNA to check the TCRdb D call of TRBD2. Germline V gene lookup returns CDR1 SGHAT and CDR2 FQNNGV. There are 19 residues in the CDR3. This CDR3 is CASSRAPPSGRLNTGELFF.

The chain recombines TRBV29-1 with TRBJ2-5; TCRdb lists TRBD1, though no DNA is available to test this call. This CDR3 is 14 amino acids long. Germline loops: CDR1 SQVTM, CDR2 ANQGSEA. The chain's CDR3 is CSVGTRRAQETQYF.

This chain uses TRBV5-1 with TRBJ2-5; the D call from TCRdb, TRBD2, cannot be confirmed without DNA. Germline-derived CDR1 and CDR2 are SGHRS and YFSETQ. The CDR3 loop spans 18 amino acids. CDR3 protein: CASSLDVSGGGGLETQYF.

The chain has TRBV9 and TRBJ2-2; TCRdb calls TRBD2, which cannot be checked without DNA. The CDR3 length is 16 residues. CDR1 is SGDLS, CDR2 YYNGEE, per germline. CDR3 in amino acids: CASSVTSGSGTGELFF.